The rows below give T cell receptor beta chains drawn from one sample of a study of T cell responses to AZD1222 COVID-19 vaccine. This table comes from immunoSEQ multiplex PCR, and its TCRdb copy is limited to in-frame clones, with some not included. The sample records about 150,000 clones, 75% to 95% being singletons. The source was peripheral blood, collected on day 0 of AZD1222 vaccination. The receptors were sampled from an adult in good health. Each CDR3 is given with its conserved first and last residue. A D gene is named only where the DNA matches it firmly. Expanded clones get a size class; other rows say once, few or many, or leave the size out.

d_gene | j_gene | abundance | v_gene | CDR3aa | CDR3nt
NA | TRBJ2-5 | NA | TRBV20-1 | CSASLRAFKETQYF | TGCAGTGCTAGTCTTCGTGCTTTTAAGGAGACCCAGTACTTC
NA | TRBJ2-1 | NA | TRBV21-1 | CARISLAGDNEQFF | TGTGCCAGGATCAGCCTAGCGGGGGACAATGAGCAGTTCTTC
NA | TRBJ1-1 | NA | TRBV2 | CASRMNTEAFF | TGTGCCAGCAGGATGAACACTGAAGCTTTCTTT
TRBD1 | TRBJ2-5 | NA | TRBV13 | CASSFHRGETQYF | TGTGCCAGCAGCTTTCACAGGGGGGAGACCCAGTACTTC
TRBD2 | TRBJ2-3 | NA | TRBV7-2 | CASGTSSSTDTQYF | TGTGCCAGCGGGACTAGCTCTAGCACAGATACGCAGTATTTT
NA | TRBJ1-2 | NA | TRBV7-2 | CASSLAYPPQGLDGYTF | TGTGCCAGCAGCTTAGCGTACCCCCCCCAGGGTCTTGATGGCTACACCTTC
TRBD1 | TRBJ1-1 | few | TRBV4-1 | CASSPGQEDTEAFF | TGCGCCAGCAGTCCCGGACAGGAGGACACTGAAGCTTTCTTT
NA | TRBJ1-4 | NA | TRBV6-5 | CASMGGGKLFF | TGTGCCAGCATGGGGGGCGGAAAACTGTTTTTT
NA | TRBJ2-1 | NA | TRBV19 | CASIRSDRNEQFF | TGTGCCAGTATTCGCAGCGACCGTAATGAGCAGTTCTTC
NA | TRBJ1-3 | NA | TRBV6-5 | CASRQTGNTIYF | TGTGCCAGCAGACAGACTGGAAACACCATATATTTT
NA | TRBJ2-5 | NA | TRBV27 | CASSFGIGETQYF | TGTGCCAGCAGTTTTGGAATCGGAGAGACCCAGTACTTC
NA | TRBJ1-1 | NA | TRBV29-1 | CSVGEGQNTEAFF | TGCAGCGTTGGGGAGGGACAGAACACTGAAGCTTTCTTT
NA | TRBJ1-2 | NA | TRBV2 | CASSETAYGYTF | TGTGCCAGCAGTGAAACAGCCTATGGCTACACCTTC
TRBD1 | TRBJ1-4 | NA | TRBV5-1 | CASSFGDRANEKLFF | TGCGCCAGCAGCTTCGGGGACAGGGCAAATGAAAAACTGTTTTTT
NA | TRBJ2-7 | NA | TRBV3-1/TRBV3-2 | CASTGRSTSSYEQYF | TGTGCCAGCACGGGGAGGAGTACAAGCTCCTACGAGCAGTACTTC
TRBD1 | TRBJ2-1 | NA | TRBV19 | CASSTGDREIYNEQFF | TGTGCCAGTAGTACAGGGGACAGGGAGATTTACAATGAGCAGTTCTTC
TRBD1 | TRBJ2-5 | few | TRBV19 | CASTRTGGGETQYF | TGTGCCAGTACTCGGACAGGTGGGGGAGAGACCCAGTACTTC